The source of this TCR beta chain is a study of CD8+ T cells in alopecia areata. Whole-study context: The drug, oral tofacitinib, was given to treated patients at 5 to 10 mg twice daily. Tofacitinib ran for 6 to 18 months before 6 months off drug.

cDNA prepared by RNA extraction and subsequent reverse transcription served as the template for sequencing. This table comes from immunoSEQ multiplex PCR, and its TCRdb copy is limited to in-frame clones, with some not included. Counted here are around 170,000 clones, approximately 50% occurring once; the ten biggest clones make up roughly 9.1%. Treatment denoted: oral pan-JAK inhibitor, 5-10 mg twice daily. General observations from the study: Expanded CD8+ clones among the top 100, as well as scalp clonality, were significantly decreased by tofacitinib.

Concerning this clone: Its antigen is still unknown.

Germline CDR1 reads SEHNR; CDR2 reads FQNEAQ (reference sequence). Trimming removed 0 bases from V and 2 bases from J; junction bases left unmatched: 4. The CDR3 is 16 residues long. The specimen was CD8+ T cells sorted from blood, collected at week 52, from a patient treated with tofacitinib. The source of this sequence is a human donor with alopecia areata. The J gene is TRBJ2-3, the V gene TRBV7-9; TRBD2 matches at 8 bases. CDR3 DNA: TGTGCCAGCAGCTTAGCTCGCGGGGGGATCACAGATACGCAGTATTTT. Its protein product is CASSLARGGITDTQYF.